This TCR beta chain is drawn from a study of OX40 agonist ivuxolimab in advanced cancers. Study details: The dose-escalation group included hepatocellular carcinoma, melanoma, renal cell carcinoma and head and neck cancer. Partial response was recorded in three patients: one hepatocellular carcinoma and two cutaneous melanoma cases. Study findings and constraints: CD8+ T cells were the subset that, on average, had more expanded clones than CD4+.

The CDR3 extends over 15 amino acids. Between the trimmed V and J ends, which lost 5 bases and 2 bases, there was a span of 13 bases. Germline assignment: CDR1 SGHAT and CDR2 FQDESV (reference sequence). In this sample, this clone turned up once. No antigen is known for it. Generated by immunoSEQ multiplex PCR, the TCRdb table keeps only in-frame clones and is missing some. The sample shows 130,000 or so clones, roughly 95% of them seen only once. A history of autoimmune disease or systemic immunosuppression excluded patients. The chain combines TRBV11-1 with TRBJ2-1; D call uncertain. The receptor's source is an adult with an advanced solid tumor such as melanoma, head and neck, liver or kidney cancer. Sequenced material: CD4+ or CD8+ T cells sorted from blood, taken in a trial of the OX40 agonist ivuxolimab. The CDR3 bases are TGTGCCAGCAGCGCCCAAGACATACCCTACAATGAGCAGTTCTTC. It translates to CASSAQDIPYNEQFF.